The next 25 T cell receptor beta chains were all read from a single sample in a study of shared clonotypes between healthy human individuals. Sequenced by immunoSEQ multiplex PCR; TCRdb stores in-frame clones only, minus some. The profile shows roughly 410,000 clones, roughly 96% of them singletons. Specimen: memory CD8+ T cells sorted from blood. Subset: CD45RO+ cells pooled with CCR7-negative TemRA cells. These receptors came from a man younger than 40 in good health.

The V call is TRBV18, the J call TRBJ2-7; D ambiguous. Trimming removed 5 bases from V and 3 bases from J, with 11 bases in between. CDR1 is KGHSH and CDR2 is LQKENI in the germline V gene. CDR3 length: 13 residues. The CDR3 loop is CASSVRQDYEQYF. The CDR3 DNA reads as TGTGCCAGCTCAGTTCGGCAGGACTACGAGCAGTACTTC. Full variable domain (rest looked up from reference TRBV18 and TRBJ2-7): NAGVMQNPRHLVRRRGQEARLRCSPMKGHSHVYWYRQLPEEGLKFMVYLQKENIIDESGMPKERFSAEFPKEGPSILRIQQVVRGDSAAYFCASSVRQDYEQYFGPGTRLTVT.

V gene TRBV30 combines with J gene TRBJ1-3; D is unclear. This CDR3 comprises 17 residues. CDR1 is GTSNPN and CDR2 is SVGIG in the germline V gene (reference sequence). The V end lost 0 bases, the J end lost 0 bases, and 15 bases lay between the germline ends. The CDR3 bases are TGTGCCTGGAGTGTAACCGCCCTTACCAGCTCTGGAAACACCATATATTTT. It codes for CAWSVTALTSSGNTIYF.

This sequence joins TRBV6-5 and TRBJ1-3; 8 positions agree with TRBD1. The CDR3 totals 13 residues. Per germline, CDR1 MNHEY and CDR2 SVGAGI. Trimming removed 5 bases from V and 4 bases from J; junction bases left unmatched: 1. CDR3 DNA sequence: TGTGCCAGCAGTCGGGACAGGGGAAACACCATATATTTT. Translating gives CASSRDRGNTIYF.

This sequence joins TRBV5-4 and TRBJ2-1; D is perhaps TRBD1 or TRBD2 (5 bases each). Germline CDR1 reads SGHNT; CDR2 reads YYREEE (reference sequence). V lost 2 bases, J lost 6 bases, and 18 bases lay in between. The CDR3 is made up of 16 amino acids. For the CDR3, the DNA is TGTGCCAGCAGCTTTTACGGGGCGATCCGGACCAATGAGCAGTTCTTC. The encoded protein is CASSFYGAIRTNEQFF. Combining the CDR3 with reference TRBV5-4 and TRBJ2-1 gives the whole variable domain ETGVTQSPTHLIKTRGQQVTLRCSSQSGHNTVSWYQQALGQGPQFIFQYYREEENGRGNFPPRFSGLQFPNYSSELNVNALELDDSALYLCASSFYGAIRTNEQFFGPGTRLTVL.

The table lists this clone with a few counts. The chain couples TRBV28 to TRBJ2-7, with D possibly TRBD2 on 6 matching bases. Trimming took 4 bases from V and 3 from J, leaving 10 bases between them. This CDR3 has 13 residues. CDR1 is MDHEN, CDR2 SYDVKM, per germline. Written as DNA, the CDR3 is TGTGCCAGCAGTTCGGGACTTCGCTACGAGCAGTACTTC. It is translated as CASSSGLRYEQYF.

This chain joins TRBV5-1 and TRBJ1-1; 8 bases fit TRBD1. The CDR3 consists of 17 residues. J was trimmed by 3 bases and V by 4 bases; bases with no gene match: 14. Germline CDR1 SGHRS, CDR2 YFSETQ. The CDR3: CASSQFISGGGYTEAFF. In DNA, the CDR3 is TGCGCCAGCAGCCAATTCATCTCAGGGGGCGGGTACACTGAAGCTTTCTTT.

The chain couples TRBV19 to TRBJ1-1; tentative D call: TRBD1 (5 bases). Trimming removed 1 base from V and 4 bases from J, with 10 bases in between. Germline V gene lookup returns CDR1 LNHDA and CDR2 SQIVND (reference sequence). This CDR3 has 14 amino acids. The CDR3 DNA reads as TGTGCCAGTAGTATAGTGGGGGGGAGCACTGAAGCTTTCTTT. It codes for CASSIVGGSTEAFF. The full variable domain, completed using reference TRBV19 and TRBJ1-1, is DGGITQSPKYLFRKEGQNVTLSCEQNLNHDAMYWYRQDPGQGLRLIYYSQIVNDFQKGDIAEGYSVSREKKESFPLTVTSAQKNPTAFYLCASSIVGGSTEAFFGQGTRLTVV.

The chain couples TRBV7-2 to TRBJ2-5, with D maybe TRBD1 (5 bases). V shed 4 bases and J shed 10 bases, with 19 bases lying between them. Germline V gene lookup returns CDR1 SGHTA and CDR2 FQGNSA. The CDR3 totals 14 residues. The CDR3 region has the DNA TGTGCCAGCAGCTCCGACCCCTGGGGCGAAGACCAGTACTTC. Translated: CASSSDPWGEDQYF.

This sequence joins TRBV12-5 and TRBJ1-1; possibly TRBD1 for D (5 bases). The V gene lost 2 bases and the J gene lost 5 bases, with 12 bases spanning the gap. CDR3 size: 14 residues. CDR1 and CDR2 (germline): LGHNT, FRNRAP. The CDR3 sequence: CASGLWGLGTEAFF. Here the CDR3 DNA reads TGTGCTAGTGGTTTGTGGGGCTTAGGGACTGAAGCTTTCTTT.

The rearrangement joins TRBV7-8 to TRBJ2-2; a possible D gene is TRBD2 (6 bases). The V gene lost 5 bases and the J gene lost 7 bases, with 17 bases spanning the gap. Germline V gives CDR1 SGHVS, CDR2 FQNEAQ. CDR3 length: 15 residues. The CDR3 here is CASSVTGVRHGELFF. In DNA, the CDR3 is TGTGCCAGCAGCGTAACGGGAGTAAGGCACGGGGAGCTGTTTTTT.

In its sample, this clone was seen once. The J gene is TRBJ2-7, the V gene TRBV19, with D perhaps TRBD2 (6 bases). CDR1 is LNHDA, CDR2 SQIVND, per germline (reference sequence). V was trimmed by 5 bases and J by 5 bases, leaving 16 bases between them. The CDR3 consists of 14 residues. CDR3 sequence (DNA): TGTGCCAGTAGTCCGGGACTCATTAATCACGAGCAGTACTTC. Encoded protein: CASSPGLINHEQYF. The whole variable domain, filled in from reference TRBV19 and TRBJ2-7, reads DGGITQSPKYLFRKEGQNVTLSCEQNLNHDAMYWYRQDPGQGLRLIYYSQIVNDFQKGDIAEGYSVSREKKESFPLTVTSAQKNPTAFYLCASSPGLINHEQYFGPGTRLTVT.

The chain recombines TRBV6-1 with TRBJ2-3; D may match TRBD1 or TRBD2 (5 bases each). This CDR3 has 15 amino acids. Germline values: CDR1 MNHNS, CDR2 SASEGT. V gave up 0 bases and J gave up 6 bases, with 13 bases separating them. The CDR3 coding sequence is TGTGCCAGCAGTGAAGCGTTACGGGGCGGCGATACGCAGTATTTT. This gives the protein CASSEALRGGDTQYF.

The rearrangement joins TRBV27 to TRBJ2-2; 11 bases align to TRBD2. The CDR3 is made up of 16 amino acids. Germline lookup yields CDR1 MNHEY and CDR2 SMNVEV (reference sequence). V gave up 1 base and J gave up 6 bases; unmatched junction bases: 4. CDR3 amino acids: CASSLYTSGSAGELFF. The CDR3 nucleotides read TGTGCCAGCAGTTTATATACTAGCGGGAGCGCCGGGGAGCTGTTTTTT.

CDR3 loop: CASSYHQETQYF. CDR3 in DNA: TGTGCCAGCAGTTACCACCAAGAGACCCAGTACTTC. V and J are TRBV6-6 and TRBJ2-5; unclear D gene. Germline V gene data show CDR1 as MNHNY and CDR2 as SVGAGI (reference sequence). The CDR3 spans 12 residues. Deletions cut 2 bases from V and 0 bases from J, with 1 base between.

This chain uses TRBV14 with TRBJ1-2; 7 nucleotides match TRBD1. The CDR3 is 16 amino acids. V lost 0 bases, J lost 4 bases, and 8 bases stayed unmatched. Per the germline V gene, CDR1 is SGHDN and CDR2 is FVKESK. The CDR3 sequence is CASSQDTRGQRYGYTF. In DNA form, the CDR3 reads TGTGCCAGCAGCCAAGACACACGGGGACAGCGCTATGGCTACACCTTC.

This CDR3 reads CASSFHDSGWGTEAFF. The CDR3, as DNA: TGTGCCAGCAGCTTCCACGACTCGGGGTGGGGCACTGAAGCTTTCTTT. The chain couples TRBV7-2 to TRBJ1-1; D gene ambiguous. CDR1 SGHTA and CDR2 FQGNSA come from the germline V gene. This CDR3 is 16 amino acids long. Trimming removed 3 bases from V and 4 bases from J, with 18 bases in between.

The CDR3: CASSSPGPGQPQHF. DNA of the CDR3: TGTGCCAGCAGTTCCCCCGGCCCAGGGCAGCCCCAGCATTTT. The chain has TRBV28 and TRBJ1-5; weak D call: TRBD1 (5 bases). From germline, CDR1 is MDHEN and CDR2 SYDVKM. This CDR3 comprises 14 residues. V was pared by 4 bases and J by 7 bases, with 14 bases between.

V is TRBV4-2 and J is TRBJ2-5; 10 nucleotides match TRBD1. This CDR3 contains 16 residues. Germline V gives CDR1 LGHNA, CDR2 YNFKEQ. Trimming took 3 bases from V and 1 from J; bases not matched to a gene: 5. CDR3 sequence reads: CASSHRTGGPQETQYF. The DNA for the CDR3 is TGTGCCAGCAGCCATCGGACAGGGGGGCCCCAAGAGACCCAGTACTTC.

This rearrangement joins TRBV18 to TRBJ1-1; no clear D. The V gene's germline CDR1 is KGHSH and CDR2 LQKENI. CDR3 length equals 13 residues. V shed 3 bases and J shed 0 bases, with 5 bases lying between them. The chain's CDR3 is CASSPALNTEAFF. The CDR3 DNA follows: TGTGCCAGCTCACCCGCATTGAACACTGAAGCTTTCTTT. Using reference TRBV18 and TRBJ1-1 for the parts outside the CDR3, the full variable domain is NAGVMQNPRHLVRRRGQEARLRCSPMKGHSHVYWYRQLPEEGLKFMVYLQKENIIDESGMPKERFSAEFPKEGPSILRIQQVVRGDSAAYFCASSPALNTEAFFGQGTRLTVV.

The chain combines TRBV4-2 with TRBJ1-3; 9 bases align to TRBD1. Looked up from germline, CDR1 is LGHNA and CDR2 is YNFKEQ. CDR3 size: 15 residues. Trimming removed 4 bases from V and 4 bases from J; junction bases left unmatched: 5. In DNA, the CDR3 is TGTGCCAGCAGCCCAGGGACAGGGAGGGGAAACACCATATATTTT. Encoded protein: CASSPGTGRGNTIYF.

V gene TRBV5-4 combines with J gene TRBJ1-1, with 7 nucleotides matching TRBD1. CDR1 is SGHNT, CDR2 YYREEE, per germline (reference sequence). The J segment lost 0 bases and the V segment lost 4 bases, leaving 6 bases of the junction unmatched. This CDR3 comprises 15 residues. CDR3 loop: CASSPSGQMNTEAFF. In DNA, the CDR3 is TGTGCCAGCAGCCCCTCGGGACAGATGAACACTGAAGCTTTCTTT.

The chain recombines TRBV4-1 with TRBJ2-1, with D perhaps TRBD2 (6 bases). CDR3 length: 15 residues. CDR1 and CDR2 (germline): MGHRA, YSYEKL. The V end lost 4 bases, the J end lost 4 bases, and 14 bases lay between the germline ends. The CDR3 protein is CASSLRDFPYNEQFF. CDR3 nucleotide sequence: TGCGCCAGCAGCCTGCGGGACTTCCCGTACAATGAGCAGTTCTTC.

The rearrangement joins TRBV5-1 to TRBJ2-7; 7 bases map to TRBD2. The V gene end was trimmed by 0 bases and the J gene end by 3 bases; junction bases not matched to a gene: 18. This CDR3 comprises 19 residues. The germline V gene has CDR1 SGHRS and CDR2 YFSETQ. The CDR3 reads CASSLAYPRAGVVGYEQYF. The DNA of the CDR3 is TGCGCCAGCAGCTTGGCCTATCCGCGGGCGGGAGTGGTTGGCTACGAGCAGTACTTC.

V is TRBV19 and J is TRBJ1-1; no firm D call. V lost 3 bases and J lost 5, with 10 bases in between. CDR3 length equals 13 residues. Germline CDR1 LNHDA, CDR2 SQIVND (reference sequence). CDR3 bases: TGTGCCAGTAGTATCTGGTTGGGGACTGAAGCTTTCTTT. Amino acid sequence: CASSIWLGTEAFF.

The chain carries TRBV7-6 and TRBJ2-2; D is uncertain. Per the germline V gene, CDR1 is SGHVS and CDR2 is FNYEAQ. Deletions cut 5 bases from V and 1 base from J, with 5 bases between. This CDR3 spans 13 amino acids. CDR3 nucleotide sequence: TGTGCCAGCAGCCTCAAGAACACCGGGGAGCTGTTTTTT. It encodes CASSLKNTGELFF.